This T cell receptor beta chain was observed in a study of blood T cell repertoires in COVID-19. Study at large: T cells, B-cell-depleted T cells, or PBMCs supplied cDNA or gDNA.

CDR3 length: 15 residues. The V segment lost 4 bases and the J segment 6 bases; nucleotides outside the gene matches: 7. The V gene's germline CDR1 is SGDLS and CDR2 YYNGEE. Sequenced by immunoSEQ multiplex PCR; TCRdb stores in-frame clones only, minus some. The data show around 300,000 clones, approximately 90% seen once. The chain is built from TRBV9 and TRBJ1-2, with 12 positions matching TRBD1. The sequence came from a woman in her 40s with acute or convalescent COVID-19. The sample was peripheral blood. CDR3 sequence: CASSPWDRGHDGYTF. The CDR3 coding sequence is TGTGCCAGCAGCCCGTGGGACAGGGGGCATGATGGCTACACCTTC. Full variable domain (rest looked up from reference TRBV9 and TRBJ1-2): DSGVTQTPKHLITATGQRVTLRCSPRSGDLSVYWYQQSLDQGLQFLIQYYNGEERAKGNILERFSAQQFPDLHSELNLSSLELGDSALYFCASSPWDRGHDGYTFGSGTRLTVV.